Each of the 14 T cell receptor beta chains below was sequenced from the same sample in a study of read filtering for tumor transcriptome and immune sequencing. Molecular barcoded adaptors covering alpha/delta and beta/gamma chains were used on roughly 400 ng RNA. Using its own MiXCR run on the reads, TCRdb lists one record per CDR3 protein. The profile shows 40,000 or so distinct CDR3 sequences, about 10% of them singletons. Sequencing used a population of CD138-negative cells sorted from bone marrow. Source of these receptors: a donor older than 35 with multiple myeloma.

This clonotype has a count of ten or more. The rearrangement links TRBV19 to TRBJ2-5, with D maybe TRBD1 (6 bases). With 5 bases removed from V and 4 bases from J, the gap between germline ends came to 14 bases. Germline loops: CDR1 LNHDA, CDR2 SQIVND (reference sequence). The CDR3 spans 14 residues. The CDR3 here is CASSLDRDLETQYF. The CDR3 DNA reads as TGTGCCAGTAGTCTGGACAGAGACTTAGAGACCCAGTACTTC.

This clonotype was detected ten times or more. J is TRBJ1-2 and V is TRBV20-1; TRBD1 agrees at 10 bases. V shed 6 bases, J shed 5 bases, and the junction held 9 bases outside the gene matches. Germline lookup yields CDR1 DFQATT and CDR2 SNEGSKA (reference sequence). This CDR3 comprises 14 residues. The CDR3 spells CSASRQGAYYGYTF. The DNA for the CDR3 is TGCAGTGCGAGCCGACAGGGGGCGTATTATGGCTACACCTTC.

Remarks on this clonotype: A much bigger clone sits one base away, suggesting this may be a read error. V is TRBV19 and J is TRBJ2-2; D ambiguous. With 5 bases removed from V and 6 bases from J, the gap between germline ends came to 13 bases. The CDR3 loop spans 14 amino acids. Germline lookup yields CDR1 LNHDA and CDR2 SQIVND (reference sequence). In DNA form, the CDR3 reads TGTGCCAGTAGTCGGTGGGATTACGCCGGGGAGCTGTTTTTT. Protein sequence: CASSRWDYAGELFF.

In this sample, this clonotype turned up many times. This rearrangement joins TRBV6-5 to TRBJ1-5; TRBD1 matches 8 bases. V was pared by 5 bases and J by 1 base, with 7 bases of the junction left unmatched. Germline V gives CDR1 MNHEY, CDR2 SVGAGI. The CDR3 has 16 amino acids. CDR3 in amino acids: CASSAETGASNQPQHF. CDR3 sequence (DNA): TGTGCCAGCAGTGCCGAGACAGGGGCGAGCAATCAGCCCCAGCATTTT.

As to this clonotype: This may be a read error: a much more frequent sequence differs by one nucleotide. The J gene is TRBJ2-1, the V gene TRBV7-9, with D possibly TRBD2 on 7 matching bases. CDR1 is SEHNR and CDR2 is FQNEAQ in the germline V gene (reference sequence). Trimming stripped 2 bases from V and 3 bases from J, with 11 bases between. The CDR3 is 15 residues long. DNA for the CDR3: TGTGCCAGCAGCTTACTCGGGGGGCTCTACAATGAGCAGTTCTTC. Its protein product is CASSLLGGLYNEQFF.

This clonotype was observed a handful of times. Likely a read error: the CDR3 ends without its conserved phenylalanine or tryptophan. The V gene is TRBV29-1, the J gene TRBJ2-7, with D perhaps matching TRBD1 or TRBD2 (5 bases each). Germline assignment: CDR1 SQVTM and CDR2 ANQGSEA. Trimming shortened V by 4 bases and J by 5 bases, and 9 bases separated the two germline ends. This CDR3 comprises 11 residues. The CDR3 DNA reads TGCAGCGTTGTAGAGGGGCACGAGCAGTACCTC. It encodes CSVVEGHEQYL.

This clonotype was counted many times. The chain has TRBV2 and TRBJ1-2; no definite D call. The germline V gene encodes CDR1 SNHLY and CDR2 FYNNEI. CDR3 length: 15 residues. V lost 0 bases, J lost 9 bases, and 17 bases lay in between. The CDR3 is CASSEARREQYRYTF. The CDR3 nucleotides are TGTGCCAGCAGTGAAGCGCGCCGAGAGCAGTACCGCTACACCTTC.

This clonotype was recorded at least ten times. This chain joins TRBV11-2 and TRBJ2-7, with 14 bases identical to TRBD2. The germline CDR1 and CDR2 sequences are SGHAT and FQNNGV. Unmatched junction bases numbered 5, after V lost 5 bases and J lost 2 bases. CDR3 size: 16 residues. The CDR3 region is CASSHWTSGGPYEQYF. CDR3 bases: TGTGCCAGCAGCCACTGGACTAGCGGGGGGCCCTACGAGCAGTACTTC. Filled out from reference TRBV11-2 and TRBJ2-7, the complete variable domain reads EAGVAQSPRYKIIEKRQSVAFWCNPISGHATLYWYQQILGQGPKLLIQFQNNGVVDDSQLPKDRFSAERLKGVDSTLKIQPAKLEDSAVYLCASSHWTSGGPYEQYFGPGTRLTVT.

The sample holds many counts of this clonotype. The chain recombines TRBV28 with TRBJ1-1, with 9 bases identical to TRBD1. Trimming took 7 bases from V and 3 from J; bases not matched to a gene: 3. Germline V gene lookup returns CDR1 MDHEN and CDR2 SYDVKM. The CDR3 consists of 13 residues. The CDR3 loop reads CASIDRGYTEAFF. In DNA, the CDR3 is TGTGCCAGCATTGACAGGGGGTACACTGAAGCTTTCTTT.

The table lists this clonotype with a few counts. The chain combines TRBV7-9 with TRBJ2-3; 7 nucleotides line up with TRBD2. This CDR3 spans 15 amino acids. Germline V CDR1 and CDR2: SEHNR, FQNEAQ (reference sequence). V was clipped by 5 bases and J by 2 bases; unmatched bases: 7. CDR3 sequence reads: CASSQLAAATDTQYF. The CDR3 DNA sequence: TGTGCCAGCAGCCAGCTAGCGGCGGCCACAGATACGCAGTATTTT.

In its sample, this clonotype was seen many times. The J gene is TRBJ2-5, the V gene TRBV7-2; D possibly matches TRBD1 or TRBD2 (5 bases each). Per germline, CDR1 SGHTA and CDR2 FQGNSA. This CDR3 is 14 amino acids long. V lost 4 bases, J lost 5 bases, and 14 bases lay in between. In nucleotides, the CDR3 is TGTGCCAGCAGCTCACGGGGCTCCTTGGAGACCCAGTACTTC. Its translation: CASSSRGSLETQYF.

This clonotype occurred many times. The chain links TRBV12-3 or TRBV12-4 to TRBJ1-1, with 8 nucleotides matching TRBD1. The junction had 10 bases not matched to a gene; V was cut back by 7 bases and J by 6 bases. This CDR3 region has 14 residues. CDR3 bases: TGTGCCAGCAACCTCCTTACAGGGGGTGCTGAAGCTTTCTTT. It encodes CASNLLTGGAEAFF.

The rearrangement links TRBV18 to TRBJ2-6, with D tentatively TRBD1 or TRBD2 (5 bases each). Germline V lookup: CDR1 KGHSH, CDR2 LQKENI. V dropped 3 bases and J dropped 2 bases, with 14 bases sitting between them. This CDR3 has 17 residues. The CDR3 spells CASSPNGVRAGANVLTF. The CDR3 DNA reads TGTGCCAGCTCACCGAACGGGGTCAGGGCTGGGGCCAACGTCCTGACTTTC.

By its share, this clonotype is large. V is TRBV7-3 and J is TRBJ2-1, with D perhaps matching TRBD2 (8 bases). The CDR3 has 15 amino acids. Deletions cut 2 bases from V and 6 bases from J, with 14 bases between. Germline values: CDR1 SGHTA, CDR2 FQGTGA. The CDR3 reads CASSLLAGQLNEQFF. CDR3 DNA sequence: TGTGCCAGCAGCTTATTAGCGGGACAGCTCAATGAGCAGTTCTTC.